These 21 T cell receptor beta chains were sequenced from one sample in a study of HIV-infected patients and healthy controls. TCRdb reanalysed the 5' RACE reads using MiXCR and keeps one entry per CDR3 protein. The sample lists tens of thousands of distinct CDR3 sequences; 15% to 20% were seen once. Input material: CD4+ T cells from blood. Receptors were obtained from a human donor in good health.

This clonotype was observed many times. This chain links TRBV15 with TRBJ1-3; D is unresolved. V was cut by 3 bases and J by 9 bases, with 9 bases left in between. The germline V gene has CDR1 LNHNV and CDR2 YYDKDF (reference sequence). This CDR3 has 12 residues. The CDR3 protein is CATSRWAGTIYF. The CDR3 region has the DNA TGTGCCACCAGCAGGTGGGCTGGCACCATATATTTT.

This clonotype has at least ten counts. The chain recombines TRBV29-1 with TRBJ2-3; 7 bases line up with TRBD1. Trimming cost V 2 bases and J 3 bases; bases outside gene matches: 2. The V gene's germline CDR1 is SQVTM and CDR2 ANQGSEA. The CDR3 extends over 13 amino acids. Written as DNA, the CDR3 is TGCAGCGTTGAAACACAGGGGACAGATACGCAGTATTTT. It is translated as CSVETQGTDTQYF.

Many counts were recorded for this clonotype. The chain has TRBV7-2 and TRBJ1-1; D is possibly TRBD1 (5 bases). Germline CDR1 is SGHTA and CDR2 is FQGNSA. Trimming left V 5 bases short and J 1 base short, with 8 bases between. The CDR3 has 13 amino acids. CDR3 protein: CASSRDRNTEAFF. The CDR3 DNA is TGTGCCAGCAGCAGAGACAGGAACACTGAAGCTTTCTTT.

V gene TRBV15 combines with J gene TRBJ2-1; the D is unclear. CDR1 is LNHNV and CDR2 is YYDKDF in the germline V gene (reference sequence). CDR3 length: 14 residues. Trimming removed 5 bases from V and 0 bases from J, with 8 bases in between. CDR3 coding DNA: TGTGCCACCAGCTCAGAATACTCCTACAATGAGCAGTTCTTC. Its translation is CATSSEYSYNEQFF.

The genes are TRBV29-1 and TRBJ1-2, with D uncertain. V lost 6 bases, J lost 6 bases, and 8 bases lay in between. The CDR3 length is 10 residues. Germline CDR1 reads SQVTM; CDR2 reads ANQGSEA. CDR3 bases: TGCAGCGTCGACATAAATGGCTACACCTTC. It codes for CSVDINGYTF. The full variable domain, completed using reference TRBV29-1 and TRBJ1-2, is SAVISQKPSRDICQRGTSLTIQCQVDSQVTMMFWYRQQPGQSLTLIATANQGSEATYESGFVIDKFPISRPNLTFSTLTVSNMSPEDSSIYLCSVDINGYTFGSGTRLTVV.

A few counts support this clonotype. The CDR3 region is CATSDPLSGSIYEQYF. CDR3 sequence (DNA): TGTGCCACCAGTGATCCCTTAAGCGGGAGCATCTACGAGCAGTACTTC. The genes are TRBV24-1 and TRBJ2-7; TRBD2 agrees at 8 bases. The CDR3 runs to 16 residues. The V and J ends lost 3 bases and 3 bases, in that order; junction bases with no gene match: 9. In germline, CDR1 is KGHDR, CDR2 SFDVKD.

The chain uses TRBV18 and TRBJ1-3; maybe TRBD1 (6 bases). Germline V gene sequence: CDR1 KGHSH, CDR2 LQKENI. Deletions cut 6 bases from V and 2 bases from J, with 11 bases between. This CDR3 spans 14 amino acids. The CDR3 nucleotides are TGTGCCAGCTCCTCCGGGACAACTGGAAACACCATATATTTT. Its translation: CASSSGTTGNTIYF.

This clonotype was recorded a few times. The chain combines TRBV12-5 with TRBJ1-2; 9 bases align to TRBD1. With V trimmed by 2 bases and J by 5 bases, 9 bases remained unmatched. CDR1 is LGHNT, CDR2 FRNRAP, per germline. This CDR3 is built from 16 residues. The CDR3 nucleotides are TGTGCTAGTGGTTTGCCGGGACAGGGTCTTTCTTATGGCTACACCTTC. Encoded protein: CASGLPGQGLSYGYTF.

This clonotype has at least ten counts. The chain has TRBV4-1 and TRBJ2-6, with D possibly matching TRBD1 (6 bases). CDR1 MGHRA and CDR2 YSYEKL come from the germline V gene. V was cut by 0 bases and J by 1 base, with 16 bases left in between. CDR3 size: 19 residues. DNA for the CDR3: TGCGCCAGCAGCCAAGATCGACGGACAGAAAGGTCTGGGGCCAACGTCCTGACTTTC. Its protein is CASSQDRRTERSGANVLTF.

The chain combines TRBV18 with TRBJ2-3; possible D gene TRBD2, 5 bases. The V end lost 4 bases, the J end lost 2 bases, and 19 bases lay between the germline ends. There are 17 residues in the CDR3. Germline values: CDR1 KGHSH, CDR2 LQKENI. CDR3 bases: TGTGCCAGCTCACTACGGGGTTCAGAGGACTCCACAGATACGCAGTATTTT. Translated, it gives CASSLRGSEDSTDTQYF.

V is TRBV7-9 and J is TRBJ1-1; TRBD1 might be the D (6 bases). The V end lost 1 base, the J end lost 3 bases, and 12 bases lay between the germline ends. The CDR3 extends over 15 amino acids. Per the germline V gene, CDR1 is SEHNR and CDR2 is FQNEAQ (reference sequence). The CDR3 region has the DNA TGTGCCAGCAGCTTAGGACAGGACACCTACACTGAAGCTTTCTTT. Amino acid sequence: CASSLGQDTYTEAFF.

V is TRBV30 and J is TRBJ1-2, with 7 bases aligning to TRBD1. Trimming at V came to 0 bases and at J to 6 bases, leaving 7 bases not matched to a gene. CDR3 length equals 14 residues. In germline, CDR1 is GTSNPN, CDR2 SVGIG (reference sequence). As DNA, the CDR3 is TGTGCCTGGAGTGTATTGGAGGGGGCGAATGGCTACACCTTC. Its translation is CAWSVLEGANGYTF.

This chain links TRBV10-3 with TRBJ2-5; 7 nucleotides align to TRBD1. Losses at the gene ends were 2 bases for V and 5 bases for J; bases not matched to a gene: 5. The CDR3 spans 14 residues. Germline CDR1 is ENHRY and CDR2 is SYGVKD. The CDR3 protein is CAISENRGVETQYF. In DNA form, the CDR3 reads TGTGCCATCAGTGAGAACAGGGGTGTTGAGACCCAGTACTTC.

The V call is TRBV20-1, the J call TRBJ2-5; D gene uncertain. Germline values: CDR1 DFQATT, CDR2 SNEGSKA (reference sequence). V was cut by 6 bases and J by 5 bases, with 19 bases left in between. This CDR3 has 14 amino acids. The CDR3 nucleotides read TGCAGTGCGCTTGTAGCTCCCAGTCGGGAGACCCAGTACTTC. Its protein product is CSALVAPSRETQYF.

This clonotype was detected a few times. The chain recombines TRBV20-1 with TRBJ1-6; 9 bases line up with TRBD1. Germline-derived CDR1 and CDR2 are DFQATT and SNEGSKA (reference sequence). The CDR3 contains 13 residues. J was trimmed by 9 bases and V by 4 bases; bases with no gene match: 4. CDR3 sequence: CSAINRGLSPLHF. The DNA of the CDR3 is TGCAGTGCTATTAACAGGGGGCTTTCACCCCTCCACTTT.

This clonotype was observed many times. The chain uses TRBV29-1 and TRBJ2-1, with D perhaps matching TRBD1 (7 bases). The length of the CDR3 is 12 residues. Germline loops: CDR1 SQVTM, CDR2 ANQGSEA. V lost 4 bases and J lost 8, with 12 bases in between. The CDR3 region has the DNA TGCAGCGTTGTTGCAGGGGGGTATGAGCAGTTCTTC. It specifies CSVVAGGYEQFF.

In this sample, this clonotype turned up a few times. V and J are TRBV14 and TRBJ2-7, with a weak D call TRBD2 (5 bases). There are 15 residues in the CDR3. Trimming left V 1 base short and J 4 bases short, with 14 bases between. The germline V gene has CDR1 SGHDN and CDR2 FVKESK. CDR3 protein: CASSQGSGLGYEQYF. CDR3 nucleotide sequence: TGTGCCAGCAGCCAAGGGAGCGGACTTGGTTACGAGCAGTACTTC.

This clonotype was seen a few times. V gene TRBV11-3 combines with J gene TRBJ2-7; tentatively, D is TRBD1 (5 bases). The CDR3 length is 15 residues. Germline CDR1 and CDR2: SGHNT and YENEEA. With 2 bases removed from V and 1 base from J, the gap between germline ends came to 12 bases. The CDR3, as DNA: TGTGCCAGCAGCTTACGAACAGGCGAGTCCTACGAGCAGTACTTC. Residues: CASSLRTGESYEQYF.

This clonotype was counted between two and nine times. The chain is built from TRBV29-1 and TRBJ2-4, with no clear D. The CDR3 runs to 14 residues. Per germline, CDR1 SQVTM and CDR2 ANQGSEA. Trimming shortened V by 0 bases and J by 4 bases, and 10 bases separated the two germline ends. The CDR3: CSVEDLGKKNIQYF. The CDR3 DNA follows: TGCAGCGTTGAAGATCTGGGAAAAAAAAACATTCAGTACTTC.

This clonotype came up a few times. The chain combines TRBV4-2 with TRBJ1-4, with D perhaps TRBD1 (5 bases). Trimming pared 0 bases from V and 0 bases from J, leaving 14 bases between. Germline V lookup: CDR1 LGHNA, CDR2 YNFKEQ. CDR3 size: 18 residues. CDR3 sequence (DNA): TGTGCCAGCAGCCAAGATCAAGCGGGGGAGGCAACTAATGAAAAACTGTTTTTT. This codes for CASSQDQAGEATNEKLFF.

There are many counts of this clonotype. CDR3 amino acids: CASSPITGRADTQYF. In DNA form, the CDR3 reads TGTGCCAGCAGCCCGATCACAGGGAGGGCAGATACGCAGTATTTT. The chain employs TRBV12-3 or TRBV12-4 and TRBJ2-3; possibly TRBD2 for D (7 bases). With 6 bases removed from V and 4 bases from J, the gap between germline ends came to 17 bases. The CDR3 is 15 residues long.